Shown below are 8 T cell receptor beta chains from a single sample sequenced in a study of control samples from healthy donors and cancer patients. Using immunoSEQ multiplex PCR, the repertoire was profiled, and TCRdb retains in-frame clones only, with some absent. The sample lists roughly 200,000 clones, just under 95% occurring once. Input material: blood. These receptors all come from a young man in good health.

The gene calls are TRBV6-4 and TRBJ1-2, with TRBD1 matching 7 bases. The CDR3 is made up of 15 amino acids. With 2 bases clipped from V and 2 bases from J, the junction kept 5 bases outside the gene matches. Germline values: CDR1 MRHNA, CDR2 SNTAGT. In nucleotides, the CDR3 is TGTGCCAGCAGTGACGGACAGGACTCAAACTATGGCTACACCTTC. It encodes CASSDGQDSNYGYTF.

V and J are TRBV7-3 and TRBJ2-1; 7 nucleotides line up with TRBD1. The CDR3 contains 13 residues. V was pared by 1 base and J by 6 bases, with 0 bases of the junction left unmatched. Per the germline V gene, CDR1 is SGHTA and CDR2 is FQGTGA. This CDR3 reads CASSLRQGNEQFF. The CDR3 DNA sequence: TGTGCCAGCAGCTTAAGACAGGGCAATGAGCAGTTCTTC.

The gene calls are TRBV6-5 and TRBJ2-7; D remains unclear. The CDR3 length is 13 residues. CDR1 and CDR2 (germline): MNHEY, SVGAGI. V dropped 9 bases and J dropped 3 bases, with 15 bases sitting between them. Written as DNA, the CDR3 is TGTGCCAGTTTCAAGGGATGGCACTACGAGCAGTACTTC. Translated, it gives CASFKGWHYEQYF.

This chain joins TRBV5-6 and TRBJ2-7; D perhaps matches TRBD1 (5 bases). CDR1 and CDR2 (germline): SGHDT, YYEEEE. This CDR3 region has 14 residues. V was shortened by 4 bases and J by 0 bases, with 11 bases between the two germline ends. The CDR3 nucleotides are TGTGCCAGCAGCCTCAGGGCCTTCTCCTACGAGCAGTACTTC. Amino acids: CASSLRAFSYEQYF.

The chain combines TRBV18 with TRBJ2-3, with TRBD1 matching over 7 bases. CDR3 size: 16 residues. Trimming at V came to 2 bases and at J to 6 bases, leaving 11 bases not matched to a gene. Germline V gene sequence: CDR1 KGHSH, CDR2 LQKENI. DNA for the CDR3: TGTGCCAGCTCACCAGTAGAAGGGGGCGGTACGGATACGCAGTATTTT. This gives the protein CASSPVEGGGTDTQYF.

J is TRBJ2-1 and V is TRBV7-8; TRBD2 matches at 7 bases. With 5 bases clipped from V and 7 bases from J, the junction kept 11 bases outside the gene matches. There are 15 residues in the CDR3. Per germline, CDR1 SGHVS and CDR2 FQNEAQ. The CDR3 here is CASSLRTRIGNEQFF. The CDR3 bases are TGTGCCAGCAGCCTCCGGACTAGGATCGGGAATGAGCAGTTCTTC. The full variable domain, completed using reference TRBV7-8 and TRBJ2-1, is GAGVSQSPRYKVAKRGQDVALRCDPISGHVSLFWYQQALGQGPEFLTYFQNEAQLDKSGLPSDRFFAERPEGSVSTLKIQRTQQEDSAVYLCASSLRTRIGNEQFFGPGTRLTVL.

The chain links TRBV9 to TRBJ2-6; tentative D call: TRBD1 (6 bases). The CDR3 is 15 amino acids. Germline CDR1 SGDLS, CDR2 YYNGEE. Trimming removed 4 bases from V and 2 bases from J, with 10 bases in between. The CDR3 is CASSLRQAGANVLTF. The DNA for the CDR3 is TGTGCCAGCAGCCTCAGACAGGCTGGGGCCAACGTCCTGACTTTC.

V and J are TRBV6-5 and TRBJ1-5; D not resolved. The CDR3 consists of 14 residues. The V end lost 5 bases, the J end lost 1 base, and 9 bases lay between the germline ends. Germline-derived CDR1 and CDR2 are MNHEY and SVGAGI. DNA for the CDR3: TGTGCCAGCAGTCTCTTGAGGAGCAATCAGCCCCAGCATTTT. Its translation is CASSLLRSNQPQHF.